This T cell receptor beta chain was obtained from a study of CD8 T cells in ankylosing spondylitis. Points from the study as a whole: The clones that were linked to disease were reported to be significantly enriched in matched synovial fluid samples from ankylosing spondylitis patients.

Preparation of TCR beta libraries was done by quantitative 5'-RACE with molecular barcodes. In TCRdb, the 5' RACE reads were re-called with MiXCR into one record per CDR3 protein. The sample holds around 130,000 distinct CDR3 sequences, roughly 7.3% seen once. This CDR3 contains 15 residues. This clonotype was counted ten times or more. What it recognizes is unknown. The junction differs from germline at one of its ends, possibly a read error. The rearrangement joins TRBV12-3 or TRBV12-4 to TRBJ2-5; TRBD1 matches at 7 bases. The TCR originated in a male donor with ankylosing spondylitis or in good health (not recorded which). The sample taken for sequencing was blood, either unsorted or a sorted T cell fraction (not recorded which). The CDR3 loop reads CASSLQGGKQEIQYF. The CDR3 DNA is TGTGCCAGCAGTTTACAAGGGGGCAAGCAGGAGATCCAGTACTTC.